This T cell receptor beta chain emerged from a study of shared clonotypes between healthy human individuals. Only CD45RO-negative cells positively selected for CCR7 counted as naive CD8 cells, so terminally differentiated effector memory CD45RA+ cells were excluded. Replicate PCRs for sorted subsets used 200 ng DNA; this equaled 30,000 to 35,000 T cell genomes. The assay was immunoSEQ multiplex PCR, and TCRdb's table has in-frame clones only and misses some. Of about 2,200,000 clones listed, 85% to 95% were seen once; the top ten hold approximately 1.7%. Of note for this clone: Antigen unknown.

The germline V gene encodes CDR1 MDHEN and CDR2 SYDVKM. The CDR3 runs 15 residues. Trimming took 7 bases from V and 2 from J; bases not matched to a gene: 7. General study points: A generally larger estimated richness was seen in naive subsets than in memory subsets. Several donors showed sharing of about 4.8% of naive CD4 clonotypes. Relative to their counterparts shared across all four donors, non-shared clonotypes exhibited diminished generation probabilities.

The chain uses TRBV28 and TRBJ2-3, with 9 bases fitting TRBD2. Sequencing was performed on naive CD8+ T cells from PBMCs. The sequence was collected from a man aged 18 to 29 in good health. Some clones in this sample may be carry-over from other donors' samples. CDR3: CASTKREELTDTQYF. CDR3 DNA sequence: TGTGCCAGCACTAAGCGGGAGGAACTCACAGATACGCAGTATTTT.